This is a list of T cell receptor beta chains from one sample in a study of blood T cell repertoires in COVID-19. The assay was immunoSEQ multiplex PCR, and TCRdb's table has in-frame clones only and misses some. The repertoire holds around 380,000 clones, with over 75% as singletons. Sequencing used PBMCs or T cells enriched from blood (not recorded which). The receptors originated from a man in his thirties or forties who had recovered from COVID-19. CDR3s leave out the opening cysteine and the closing phenylalanine or tryptophan. A D gene is named only where the DNA matches it firmly.

d_call,v_call,j_call,cdr3_aa
TRBD1,TRBV7-2,TRBJ1-1,ASRETGTGYGNTEAF
.,TRBV18,TRBJ2-7,ASSPIQGTYEQY
TRBD1,TRBV7-2,TRBJ1-1,ASSIRDRAPEAF
TRBD2,TRBV6-1,TRBJ2-7,ASSETGGTQQY
.,TRBV19,TRBJ1-1,ASSPGSLEAF
.,TRBV7-9,TRBJ2-2,AHYLSGVDTGELF
.,TRBV30,TRBJ1-2,AWSYQAGYT
.,TRBV6-5,TRBJ1-2,ASSRIGQYYGYT
TRBD1,TRBV7-9,TRBJ2-7,ASSVWTGDYEQY
.,TRBV18,TRBJ1-3,ASSPAGLSSGNTIY
.,TRBV15,TRBJ2-1,ATSRDRGAYNEQF
.,TRBV11-3,TRBJ2-1,ASSSDGVSGNEQF
.,TRBV27,TRBJ1-4,ASSLSQGPSNEKLF
.,TRBV5-4,TRBJ1-3,ASSLGGPPGDTIY
.,TRBV7-9,TRBJ1-2,ASSSRMTSGYT
.,TRBV6-5,TRBJ2-1,ASSYSSEQF
TRBD1,TRBV10-3,TRBJ1-5,AISSDRASNQPQH
.,TRBV3-1/TRBV3-2,TRBJ1-1,ASSLSGGGDEAF
.,TRBV5-5,TRBJ2-2,ASSLRQNTGELF
TRBD1,TRBV3-1/TRBV3-2,TRBJ1-4,ASSQVQGGTNEKLF
TRBD1,TRBV19,TRBJ1-2,ASSINRGSHYGYT
TRBD1,TRBV6-5,TRBJ2-5,ASSYSGTDEETQY
TRBD1,TRBV9,TRBJ1-2,ASSVGQGWDYGYT
TRBD1,TRBV12-3/TRBV12-4,TRBJ1-2,ASFRTGSGGYT
.,TRBV5-1,TRBJ1-5,ASSLSGYSNQPQH
.,TRBV4-3,TRBJ2-2,ASSDQAGELF
.,TRBV6-5,TRBJ2-3,ASTTGSTDTQY
.,TRBV2,TRBJ2-1,ASSAKRDEQF
.,TRBV3-1/TRBV3-2,TRBJ1-1,ASSHNANRVGLAF
TRBD1,TRBV19,TRBJ2-7,ASTPTGGTYEQY
TRBD2,TRBV7-8,TRBJ2-1,ASSPTGGTSYNEQF
TRBD1,TRBV5-1,TRBJ1-1,ASRLGQERTEAF
.,TRBV15,TRBJ2-7,ATSRGSTGEQY
.,TRBV6-5,TRBJ1-3,ASTQSRIAGNTIY
TRBD1,TRBV9,TRBJ2-2,ASSTGPTGFTGELF
TRBD1,TRBV18,TRBJ1-1,ASSPTTGGVGTEAF
.,TRBV7-2,TRBJ1-3,ASSLAATAEGTIY
.,TRBV7-9,TRBJ1-4,ASSLSQSGKLF
.,TRBV14,TRBJ2-7,ASSQEGRGVYEQY
.,TRBV12-3/TRBV12-4,TRBJ1-2,ASSREVYGYT
.,TRBV5-1,TRBJ2-7,ASSLNTGSSYEQY
TRBD1,TRBV5-5,TRBJ1-1,ASSWTGSEAF
.,TRBV19,TRBJ1-1,ASSIGAGSTEAF
TRBD2,TRBV14,TRBJ2-7,ASTPGGYEQY
.,TRBV7-9,TRBJ1-3,ASSSFEQGFPH
.,TRBV9,TRBJ2-1,ASSVEPGGREQF
.,TRBV3-1/TRBV3-2,TRBJ1-1,ASSASGGTEAF
.,TRBV7-9,TRBJ1-1,ASSLALWNTEAF